These 21 T cell receptor beta chains were sequenced from one sample in a study of monozygotic twins with inflammatory bowel disease. TCRdb derives one entry per CDR3 protein from the 5' RACE reads, leaving out DNA. The sample table sets out around 210,000 distinct CDR3 sequences. Material for sequencing was blood. The receptors were sampled from a human donor with ulcerative colitis or Crohn's disease, or a healthy co-twin of an affected twin (not recorded which).

The chain uses TRBV12-3 or TRBV12-4 and TRBJ1-1; the TCRdb D gene call, TRBD1, has no DNA to confirm it. The length of the CDR3 is 15 residues. CDR3 amino acids: CASSLAVTVDTEAFF.

The chain couples TRBV27 to TRBJ1-4; the TCRdb call, TRBD1, lacks DNA for checking. The CDR3 covers 14 residues. Germline V gives CDR1 MNHEY, CDR2 SMNVEV (reference sequence). The chain's CDR3 is CASSSGTGREKLFF.

The chain carries TRBV7-3 and TRBJ2-3; TCRdb outputs TRBD1, but without DNA this stays unchecked. Germline assignment: CDR1 SGHTA and CDR2 FQGTGA. The CDR3 extends over 14 amino acids. CDR3 region: CASSLTPPPDTQYF.

The V and J genes are TRBV7-2 and TRBJ1-4; the TCRdb D gene call, TRBD1, has no DNA to confirm it. CDR1 and CDR2 (germline): SGHTA, FQGNSA. The CDR3 has 15 residues. Here the CDR3 reads CASSLMGQGNEKLFF. The variable domain in full, completed from reference TRBV7-2 and TRBJ1-4, reads GAGVSQSPSNKVTEKGKDVELRCDPISGHTALYWYRQSLGQGLEFLIYFQGNSAPDKSGLPSDRFSAERTGGSVSTLTIQRTQQEDSAVYLCASSLMGQGNEKLFFGSGTQLSVL.

The V and J genes are TRBV20-1 and TRBJ2-5; there is no DNA to check the TCRdb D call of TRBD1. The CDR3 totals 13 residues. Germline-derived CDR1 and CDR2 are DFQATT and SNEGSKA (reference sequence). This chain's CDR3 is CSARVGGEETQYF.

V usage is TRBV20-1 and J usage is TRBJ1-1. The CDR3 covers 13 residues. Germline CDR1 is DFQATT and CDR2 is SNEGSKA (reference sequence). The CDR3 sequence is CSARGVWWTEAFF.

The rearrangement joins TRBV19 to TRBJ2-1; TCRdb returns TRBD1, unconfirmable since there is no DNA. The CDR3 is made up of 13 amino acids. Germline-derived CDR1 and CDR2 are LNHDA and SQIVND (reference sequence). This CDR3 is CASSIPGVGEQFF.

The chain uses TRBV7-2 and TRBJ2-1; TCRdb reports TRBD1, a call that lacks DNA to check it against. CDR3 length: 14 residues. Looked up from germline, CDR1 is SGHTA and CDR2 is FQGNSA. CDR3 sequence reads: CASLGGASYNEQFF.

This sequence joins TRBV7-2 and TRBJ1-4. The CDR3 totals 15 residues. CDR1 and CDR2 (germline): SGHTA, FQGNSA. This CDR3 is CASSREGGTNEKLFF.

CDR3 loop: CASSFFGTEAFF. The rearrangement uses TRBV12-3 or TRBV12-4 and TRBJ1-1. This CDR3 spans 12 amino acids.

The CDR3 reads CASSPQAARETQYF. The rearrangement links TRBV27 to TRBJ2-5. The V gene's germline CDR1 is MNHEY and CDR2 SMNVEV (reference sequence). The CDR3 is 14 amino acids.

The chain couples TRBV10-3 to TRBJ1-1; TCRdb reports TRBD1, a call that lacks DNA to check it against. The CDR3 length is 14 residues. CDR1 is ENHRY, CDR2 SYGVKD, per germline. The CDR3: CAIRPQGGNTEAFF.

The rearrangement joins TRBV5-1 to TRBJ2-4; TCRdb lists TRBD2, though no DNA is available to test this call. Per the germline V gene, CDR1 is SGHRS and CDR2 is YFSETQ. The CDR3 extends over 12 amino acids. The CDR3 region is CASTGGSDIQYF.

CDR3 amino acids: CASSQIAGELFF. The chain joins TRBV19 to TRBJ2-2. The CDR3 runs 12 residues. Germline V gene data show CDR1 as LNHDA and CDR2 as SQIVND (reference sequence).

The chain employs TRBV29-1 and TRBJ1-2. This CDR3 has 13 amino acids. Looked up from germline, CDR1 is SQVTM and CDR2 is ANQGSEA. The CDR3 loop is CSVEGPIGYGYTF. Variable domain in full (rest from reference TRBV29-1 and TRBJ1-2): SAVISQKPSRDICQRGTSLTIQCQVDSQVTMMFWYRQQPGQSLTLIATANQGSEATYESGFVIDKFPISRPNLTFSTLTVSNMSPEDSSIYLCSVEGPIGYGYTFGSGTRLTVV.

The chain links TRBV7-2 to TRBJ1-5; TCRdb calls TRBD1, which cannot be checked without DNA. The CDR3 runs 13 residues. Germline V gives CDR1 SGHTA, CDR2 FQGNSA. CDR3 in amino acids: CASRKQDNQPQHF. Supplemented by reference TRBV7-2 and TRBJ1-5, the full variable domain reads GAGVSQSPSNKVTEKGKDVELRCDPISGHTALYWYRQSLGQGLEFLIYFQGNSAPDKSGLPSDRFSAERTGGSVSTLTIQRTQQEDSAVYLCASRKQDNQPQHFGDGTRLSIL.

The rearrangement links TRBV5-6 to TRBJ2-3; the D gene TCRdb calls, TRBD1, cannot be checked with no DNA. The CDR3 is 16 amino acids. Germline lookup yields CDR1 SGHDT and CDR2 YYEEEE. The CDR3 reads CASSLGTGGAPDTQYF.

The chain recombines TRBV10-3 with TRBJ1-4. CDR1 is ENHRY, CDR2 SYGVKD, per germline. This CDR3 is 13 amino acids long. The CDR3 spells CAISPLPQEKLFF.

The gene calls are TRBV27 and TRBJ1-6. From germline, CDR1 is MNHEY and CDR2 SMNVEV (reference sequence). The CDR3 loop spans 14 amino acids. CDR3 residues: CASSLIKVDSPLHF.

CDR3 region: CASSFQGLNNSPLHF. The rearrangement uses TRBV12-3 or TRBV12-4 and TRBJ1-6. The CDR3 extends over 15 amino acids.

V gene TRBV28 combines with J gene TRBJ2-1; absent DNA, TCRdb's TRBD1 call cannot be checked. CDR3 length: 15 residues. Germline CDR1 reads MDHEN; CDR2 reads SYDVKM. The CDR3 here is CASSLVGTVNGEQFF.